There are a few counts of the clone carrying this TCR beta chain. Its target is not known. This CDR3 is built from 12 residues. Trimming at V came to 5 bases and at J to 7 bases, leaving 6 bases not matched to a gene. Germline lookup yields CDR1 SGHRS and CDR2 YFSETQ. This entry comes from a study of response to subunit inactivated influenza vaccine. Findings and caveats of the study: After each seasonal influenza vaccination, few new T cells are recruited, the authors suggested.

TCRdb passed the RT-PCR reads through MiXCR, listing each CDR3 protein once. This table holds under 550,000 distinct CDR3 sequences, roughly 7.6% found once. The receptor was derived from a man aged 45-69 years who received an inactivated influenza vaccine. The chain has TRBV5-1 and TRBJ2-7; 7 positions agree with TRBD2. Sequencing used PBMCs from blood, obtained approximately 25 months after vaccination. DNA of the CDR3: TGCGCCAGCAGGGGAGGGACCTTGGAGCAGTACTTC. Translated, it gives CASRGGTLEQYF.